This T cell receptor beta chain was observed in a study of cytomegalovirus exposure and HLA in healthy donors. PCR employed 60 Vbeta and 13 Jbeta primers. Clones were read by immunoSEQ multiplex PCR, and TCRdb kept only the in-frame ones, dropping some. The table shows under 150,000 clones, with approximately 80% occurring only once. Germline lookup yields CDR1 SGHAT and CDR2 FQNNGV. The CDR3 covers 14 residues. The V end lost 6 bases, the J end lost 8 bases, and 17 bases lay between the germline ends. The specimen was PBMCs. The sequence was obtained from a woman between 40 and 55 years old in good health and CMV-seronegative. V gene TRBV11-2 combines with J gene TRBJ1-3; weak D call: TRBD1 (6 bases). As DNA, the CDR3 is TGTGCCAGCAGGCTCGGGACAACAGCAGACACCATATATTTT. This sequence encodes CASRLGTTADTIYF.